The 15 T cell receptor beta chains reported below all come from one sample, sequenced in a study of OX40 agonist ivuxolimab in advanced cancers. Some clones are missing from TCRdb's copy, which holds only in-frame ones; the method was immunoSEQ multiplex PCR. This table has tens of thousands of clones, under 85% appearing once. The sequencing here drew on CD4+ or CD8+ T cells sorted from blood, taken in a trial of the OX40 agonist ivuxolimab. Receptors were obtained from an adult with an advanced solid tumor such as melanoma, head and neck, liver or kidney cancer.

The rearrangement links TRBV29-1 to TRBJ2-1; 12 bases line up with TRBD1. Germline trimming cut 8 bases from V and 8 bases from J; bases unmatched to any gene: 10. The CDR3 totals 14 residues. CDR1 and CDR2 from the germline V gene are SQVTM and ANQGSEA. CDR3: CSTSGQGASDEQFF. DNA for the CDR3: TGCAGCACCTCGGGACAGGGGGCTTCCGATGAGCAGTTCTTC.

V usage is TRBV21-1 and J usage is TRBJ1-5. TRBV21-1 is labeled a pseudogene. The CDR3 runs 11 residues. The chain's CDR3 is CASSNNQPQHF. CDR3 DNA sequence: TGTGCCAGCAGCAATAACCAGCCCCAGCATTTT.

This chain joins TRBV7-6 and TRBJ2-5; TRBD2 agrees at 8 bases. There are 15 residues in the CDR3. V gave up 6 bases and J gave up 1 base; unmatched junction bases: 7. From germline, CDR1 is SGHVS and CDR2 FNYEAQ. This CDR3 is CASSSSRGAQETQYF. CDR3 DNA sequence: TGTGCCAGCAGTTCCTCGCGGGGGGCCCAAGAGACCCAGTACTTC.

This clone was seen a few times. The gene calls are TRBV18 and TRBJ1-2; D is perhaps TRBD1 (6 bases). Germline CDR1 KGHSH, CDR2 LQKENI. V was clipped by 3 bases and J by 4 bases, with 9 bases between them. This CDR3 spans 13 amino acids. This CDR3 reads CASSPGGTYGYTF. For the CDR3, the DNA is TGTGCCAGCTCACCCGGGGGCACCTATGGCTACACCTTC.

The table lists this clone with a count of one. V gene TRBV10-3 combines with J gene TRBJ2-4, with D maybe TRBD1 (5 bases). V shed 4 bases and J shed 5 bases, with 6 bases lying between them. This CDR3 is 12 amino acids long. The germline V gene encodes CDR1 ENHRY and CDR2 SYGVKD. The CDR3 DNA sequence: TGTGCCATCAGTGTGGGGCAAAACATTCAGTACTTC. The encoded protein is CAISVGQNIQYF.

CDR3 loop: CASSKGRTGTEAFF. DNA of the CDR3: TGCGCCAGCAGCAAGGGACGGACAGGGACTGAAGCTTTCTTT. V gene TRBV5-1 combines with J gene TRBJ1-1, with TRBD1 identical over 8 bases. Germline CDR1 SGHRS, CDR2 YFSETQ. The CDR3 loop spans 14 amino acids. After removal of 4 bases from V and 5 bases from J, the junction contained 7 bases not matched to a gene.

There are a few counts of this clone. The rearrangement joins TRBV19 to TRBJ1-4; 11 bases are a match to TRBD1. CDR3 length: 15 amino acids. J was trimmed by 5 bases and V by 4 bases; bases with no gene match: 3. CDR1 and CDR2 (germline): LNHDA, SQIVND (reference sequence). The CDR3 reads CASSTRTGGNEKLFF. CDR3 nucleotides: TGTGCCAGTAGTACAAGGACAGGGGGCAATGAAAAACTGTTTTTT.

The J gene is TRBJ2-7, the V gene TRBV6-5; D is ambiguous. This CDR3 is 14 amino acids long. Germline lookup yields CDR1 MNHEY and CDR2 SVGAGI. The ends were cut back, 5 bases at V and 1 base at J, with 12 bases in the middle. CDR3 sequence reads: CASSPTHGSYEQYV. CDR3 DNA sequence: TGTGCCAGCAGTCCCACTCACGGGTCCTACGAGCAGTACGTC.

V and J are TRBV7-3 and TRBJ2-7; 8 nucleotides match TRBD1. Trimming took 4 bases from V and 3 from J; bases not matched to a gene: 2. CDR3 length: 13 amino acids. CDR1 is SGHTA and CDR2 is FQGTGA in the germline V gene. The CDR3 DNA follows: TGTGCCAGCAGCTCAACAGGGGGCTACGAGCAGTACTTC. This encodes CASSSTGGYEQYF.

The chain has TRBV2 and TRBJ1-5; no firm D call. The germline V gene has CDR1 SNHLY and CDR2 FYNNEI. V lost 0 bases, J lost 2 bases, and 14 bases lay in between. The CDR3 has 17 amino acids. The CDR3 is CASSEALRAGGNQPQHF. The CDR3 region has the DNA TGTGCCAGCAGTGAAGCGCTTCGGGCAGGCGGCAATCAGCCCCAGCATTTT.

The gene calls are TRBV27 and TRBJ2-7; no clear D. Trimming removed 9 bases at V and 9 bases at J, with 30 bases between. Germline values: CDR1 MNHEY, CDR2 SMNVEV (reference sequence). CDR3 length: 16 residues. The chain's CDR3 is CASRVAATANSGGQYF. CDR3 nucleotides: TGTGCCAGTAGGGTGGCGGCGACCGCAAACTCTGGTGGGCAGTACTTC.

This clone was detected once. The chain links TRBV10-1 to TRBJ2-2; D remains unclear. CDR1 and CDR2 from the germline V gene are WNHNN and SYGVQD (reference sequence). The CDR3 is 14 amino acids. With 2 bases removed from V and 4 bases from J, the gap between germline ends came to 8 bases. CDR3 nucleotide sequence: TGCGCCAGCAGTGAGGGGTTCCCCACCGGGGAGCTGTTTTTT. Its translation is CASSEGFPTGELFF.

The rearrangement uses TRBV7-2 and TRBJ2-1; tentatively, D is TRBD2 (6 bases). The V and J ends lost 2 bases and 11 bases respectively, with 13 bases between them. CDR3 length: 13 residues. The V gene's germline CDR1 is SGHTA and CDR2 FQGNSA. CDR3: CASSLNSGSKQFF. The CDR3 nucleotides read TGTGCCAGCAGCTTAAATTCCGGGAGTAAGCAGTTCTTC.

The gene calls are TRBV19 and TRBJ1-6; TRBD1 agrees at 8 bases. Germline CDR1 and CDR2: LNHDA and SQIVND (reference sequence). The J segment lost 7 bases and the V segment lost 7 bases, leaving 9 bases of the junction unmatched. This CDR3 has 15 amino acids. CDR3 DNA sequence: TGTGCCAGTAACTCTCGACAGGGGAGGAATTCACCCCTCCACTTT. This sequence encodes CASNSRQGRNSPLHF.

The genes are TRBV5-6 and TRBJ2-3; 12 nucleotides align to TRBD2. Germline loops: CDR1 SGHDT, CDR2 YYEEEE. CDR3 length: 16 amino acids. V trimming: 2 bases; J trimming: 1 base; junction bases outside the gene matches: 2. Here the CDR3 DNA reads TGTGCCAGCAGCTTACGGACTAGCGGGGGCACAGATACGCAGTATTTT. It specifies CASSLRTSGGTDTQYF.